This record covers a single T cell receptor (beta chain). The antigen is unknown. The data were obtained in a study of cytomegalovirus exposure and HLA in healthy donors. The study, taken as a whole, reports: There were some 150 TCR beta chains listed as cytomegalovirus-associated. Rarity characterized most TCR sequences, yet some public TCRs appeared in many donors.

The trim removed 3 bases at V and 4 bases at J, leaving 10 bases unmatched. Germline loops: CDR1 SGHAT, CDR2 FQNNGV. This CDR3 comprises 16 residues. The donors were in the approximately 110-subject validation cohort; that cohort was separate from the approximately 730-subject first cohort. Using immunoSEQ multiplex PCR, the repertoire was profiled, and TCRdb retains in-frame clones only, with some absent. The repertoire holds about 180,000 clones, with around nine tenths as singletons. Sequencing was carried out using PBMCs. This TCR derives from a young woman in good health and CMV-seronegative. The V gene is TRBV11-2, the J gene TRBJ1-2; 8 positions agree with TRBD1. CDR3 protein: CASSFPPGQEIYGYTF. The CDR3, as DNA: TGTGCCAGCAGCTTTCCCCCGGGACAGGAGATCTATGGCTACACCTTC.